The TCR beta chain described here comes from a study of blood T cell repertoires in COVID-19. Method: immunoSEQ multiplex PCR; TCRdb's copy keeps in-frame clones and lacks some. This sample carries about 88,000 clones, 90% to 95% of them seen once, and the ten largest clones take about 1.7%. Germline CDR1 reads LGHNA; CDR2 reads YNFKEQ. This CDR3 has 14 amino acids. The germline V and J ends were trimmed by 0 bases and 7 bases, with 13 bases remaining between them. The specimen sequenced was peripheral blood. The sequence was collected from a man aged 55 to 69 with acute or convalescent COVID-19. This chain joins TRBV4-2 and TRBJ2-7, with D unresolved. CDR3 DNA: TGTGCCAGCAGCCAAGATGGGCTCGGTAGAGAGCAGTACTTC. Translation gives CASSQDGLGREQYF.